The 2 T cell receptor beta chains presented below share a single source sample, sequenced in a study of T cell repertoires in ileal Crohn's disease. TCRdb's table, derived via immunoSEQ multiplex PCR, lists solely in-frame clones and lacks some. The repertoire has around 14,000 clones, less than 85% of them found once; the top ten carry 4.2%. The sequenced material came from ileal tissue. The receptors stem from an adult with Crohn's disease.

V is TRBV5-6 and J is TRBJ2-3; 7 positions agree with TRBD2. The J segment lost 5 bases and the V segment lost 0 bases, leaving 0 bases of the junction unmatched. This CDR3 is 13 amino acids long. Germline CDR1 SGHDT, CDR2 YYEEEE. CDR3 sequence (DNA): TGTGCCAGCAGCTTGGGCGGGAGAGATACGCAGTATTTT. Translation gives CASSLGGRDTQYF.

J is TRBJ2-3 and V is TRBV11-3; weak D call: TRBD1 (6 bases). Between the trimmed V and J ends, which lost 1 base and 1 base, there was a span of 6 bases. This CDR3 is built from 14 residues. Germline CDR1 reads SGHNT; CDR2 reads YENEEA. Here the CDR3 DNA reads TGTGCCAGCAGCTTAGGACAGGGCACAGATACGCAGTATTTT. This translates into CASSLGQGTDTQYF.